This T cell receptor (beta chain) originates from a study of T cell changes during pregnancy in multiple sclerosis. Generated by immunoSEQ multiplex PCR, the TCRdb table keeps only in-frame clones and is missing some. The sample has roughly 80,000 clones; about 91% are singletons. V dropped 3 bases and J dropped 7 bases, with 19 bases sitting between them. CDR3 length: 16 amino acids. Germline V gives CDR1 MNHEY, CDR2 SVGAGI. This receptor was obtained from a female donor with multiple sclerosis, enrolled in a pregnancy study. The starting material was peripheral blood, obtained before pregnancy. The chain combines TRBV6-5 with TRBJ1-3; a weak D match, TRBD1 (6 bases). CDR3 loop: CASSYLPLGGANTIYF. The CDR3 nucleotides read TGTGCCAGCAGTTATCTCCCCTTGGGGGGGGCCAACACCATATATTTT.